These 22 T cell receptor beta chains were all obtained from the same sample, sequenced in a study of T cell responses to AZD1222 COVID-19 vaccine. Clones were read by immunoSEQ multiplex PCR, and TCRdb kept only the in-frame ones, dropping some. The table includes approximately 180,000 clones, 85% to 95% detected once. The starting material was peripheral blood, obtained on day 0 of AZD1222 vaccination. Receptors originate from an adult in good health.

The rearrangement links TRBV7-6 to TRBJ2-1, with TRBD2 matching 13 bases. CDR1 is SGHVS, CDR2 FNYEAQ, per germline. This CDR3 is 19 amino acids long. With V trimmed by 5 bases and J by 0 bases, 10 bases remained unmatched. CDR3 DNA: TGTGCCAGCAGCCCCGCGACTAGCGGGGGGATTAACTCCTACAATGAGCAGTTCTTC. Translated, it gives CASSPATSGGINSYNEQFF.

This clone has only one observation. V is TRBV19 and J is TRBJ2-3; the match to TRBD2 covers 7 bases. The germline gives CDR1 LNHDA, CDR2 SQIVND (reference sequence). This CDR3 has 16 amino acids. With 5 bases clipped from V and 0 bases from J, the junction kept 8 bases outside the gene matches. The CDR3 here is CASSARLAPSTDTQYF. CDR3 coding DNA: TGTGCCAGTAGTGCTCGACTAGCCCCTAGCACAGATACGCAGTATTTT.

CDR3 amino acids: CASRGQGDSGGYNEQFF. DNA of the CDR3: TGTGCCAGTCGGGGACAGGGTGATAGCGGGGGCTACAATGAGCAGTTCTTC. The chain is built from TRBV19 and TRBJ2-1, with D perhaps given as TRBD1 or TRBD2 (9 bases each). CDR3 length equals 17 residues. Trimming removed 8 bases from V and 3 bases from J, with 23 bases in between. CDR1 is LNHDA and CDR2 is SQIVND in the germline V gene (reference sequence).

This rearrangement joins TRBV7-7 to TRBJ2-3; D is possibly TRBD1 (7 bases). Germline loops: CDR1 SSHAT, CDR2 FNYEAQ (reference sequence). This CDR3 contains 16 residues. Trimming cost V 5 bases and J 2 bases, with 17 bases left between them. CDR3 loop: CASSQGGDRATDTQYF. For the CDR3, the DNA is TGTGCCAGCAGCCAGGGGGGAGACAGGGCCACAGATACGCAGTATTTT.

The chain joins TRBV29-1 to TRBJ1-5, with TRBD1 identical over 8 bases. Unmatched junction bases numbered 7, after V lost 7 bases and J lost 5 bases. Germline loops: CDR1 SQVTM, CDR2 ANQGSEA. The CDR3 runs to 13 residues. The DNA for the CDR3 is TGCAGCGACCTCGCGACAGGGGATCAGCCCCAGCATTTT. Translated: CSDLATGDQPQHF.

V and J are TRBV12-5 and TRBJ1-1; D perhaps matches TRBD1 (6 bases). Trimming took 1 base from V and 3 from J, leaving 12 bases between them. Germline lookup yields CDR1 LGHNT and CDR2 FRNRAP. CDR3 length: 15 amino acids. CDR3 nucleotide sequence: TGTGCTAGTGGTTTGGGCGTCAGGGGAGACACTGAAGCTTTCTTT. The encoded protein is CASGLGVRGDTEAFF.

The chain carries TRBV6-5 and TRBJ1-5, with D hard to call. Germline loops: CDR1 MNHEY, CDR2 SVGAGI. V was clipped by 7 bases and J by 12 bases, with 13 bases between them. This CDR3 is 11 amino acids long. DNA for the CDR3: TGTGCCAGCACCGGTTCGGGGTTCCAGCATTTT. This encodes CASTGSGFQHF.

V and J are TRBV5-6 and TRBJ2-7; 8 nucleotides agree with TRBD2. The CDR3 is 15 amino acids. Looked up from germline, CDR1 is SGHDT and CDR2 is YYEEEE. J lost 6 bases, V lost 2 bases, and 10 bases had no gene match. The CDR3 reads CASSLMGLVVREQYV. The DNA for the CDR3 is TGTGCCAGCAGCTTAATGGGACTAGTAGTCCGCGAGCAGTACGTC.

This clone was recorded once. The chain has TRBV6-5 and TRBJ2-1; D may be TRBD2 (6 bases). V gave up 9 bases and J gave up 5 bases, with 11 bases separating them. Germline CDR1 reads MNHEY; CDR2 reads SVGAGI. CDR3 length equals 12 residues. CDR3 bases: TGTGCCAGGACTAGTCGCCACAATGAGCAGTTCTTC. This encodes CARTSRHNEQFF.

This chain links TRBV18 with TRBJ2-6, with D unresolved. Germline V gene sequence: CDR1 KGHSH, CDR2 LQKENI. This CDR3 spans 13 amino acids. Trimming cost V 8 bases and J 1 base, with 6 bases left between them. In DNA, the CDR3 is TGTGCCAGCGCCCCGTCTGGGGCCAACGTCCTGACTTTC. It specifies CASAPSGANVLTF.

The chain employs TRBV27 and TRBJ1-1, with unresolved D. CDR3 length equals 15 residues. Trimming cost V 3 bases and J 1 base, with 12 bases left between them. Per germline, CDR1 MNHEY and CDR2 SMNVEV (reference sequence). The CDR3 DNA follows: TGTGCCAGCAGTTTGACCTCTAACGGGAACACTGAAGCTTTCTTT. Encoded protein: CASSLTSNGNTEAFF.

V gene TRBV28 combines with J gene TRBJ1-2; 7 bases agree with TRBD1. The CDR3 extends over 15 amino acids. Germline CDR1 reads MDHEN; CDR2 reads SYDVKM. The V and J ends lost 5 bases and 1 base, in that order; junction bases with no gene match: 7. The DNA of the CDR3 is TGTGCCAGCAGTCCCTGGGACAGAGATAACTATGGCTACACCTTC. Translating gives CASSPWDRDNYGYTF.

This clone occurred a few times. This chain's CDR3 is CASSIQYGAGDQPQHF. In DNA, the CDR3 is TGTGCCAGTAGTATTCAGTACGGCGCTGGAGATCAGCCCCAGCATTTT. The chain links TRBV19 to TRBJ1-5, with D unclear. V was cut by 3 bases and J by 5 bases, with 17 bases left in between. The germline V gene has CDR1 LNHDA and CDR2 SQIVND (reference sequence). CDR3 length: 16 amino acids.

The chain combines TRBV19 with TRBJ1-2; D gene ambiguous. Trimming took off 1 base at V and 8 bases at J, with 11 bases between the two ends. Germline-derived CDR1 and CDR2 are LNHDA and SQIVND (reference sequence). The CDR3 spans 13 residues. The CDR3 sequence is CASSIVGASGYTF. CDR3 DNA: TGTGCCAGTAGTATAGTTGGAGCTTCCGGCTACACCTTC.

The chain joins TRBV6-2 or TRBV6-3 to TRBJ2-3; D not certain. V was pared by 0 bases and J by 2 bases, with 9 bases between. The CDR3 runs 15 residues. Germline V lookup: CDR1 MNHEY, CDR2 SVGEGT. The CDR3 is CASSYSTLNTDTQYF. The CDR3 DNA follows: TGTGCCAGCAGTTACTCAACTCTTAACACAGATACGCAGTATTTT.

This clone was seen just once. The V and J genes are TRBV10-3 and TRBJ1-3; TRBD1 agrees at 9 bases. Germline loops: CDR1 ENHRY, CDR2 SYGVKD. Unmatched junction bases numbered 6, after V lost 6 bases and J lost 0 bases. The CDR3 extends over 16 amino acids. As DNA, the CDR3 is TGTGCCATCAGGACGGGACAGGGTCACTCTGGAAACACCATATATTTT. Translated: CAIRTGQGHSGNTIYF.

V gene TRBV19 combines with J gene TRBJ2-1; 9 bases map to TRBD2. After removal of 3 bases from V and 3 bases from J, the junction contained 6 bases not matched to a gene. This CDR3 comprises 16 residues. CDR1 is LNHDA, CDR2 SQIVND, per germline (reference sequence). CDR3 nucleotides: TGTGCCAGTAGTATTGGCGGGAGGGCCCTCTACAATGAGCAGTTCTTC. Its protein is CASSIGGRALYNEQFF. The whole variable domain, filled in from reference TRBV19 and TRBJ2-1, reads DGGITQSPKYLFRKEGQNVTLSCEQNLNHDAMYWYRQDPGQGLRLIYYSQIVNDFQKGDIAEGYSVSREKKESFPLTVTSAQKNPTAFYLCASSIGGRALYNEQFFGPGTRLTVL.

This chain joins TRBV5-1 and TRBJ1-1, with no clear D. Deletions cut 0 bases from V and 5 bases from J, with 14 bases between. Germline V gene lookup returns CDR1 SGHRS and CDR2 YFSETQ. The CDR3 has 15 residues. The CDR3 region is CASSLEGPGRTEAFF. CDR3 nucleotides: TGCGCCAGCAGCTTGGAGGGCCCTGGACGAACTGAAGCTTTCTTT.

The CDR3 region has the DNA TGTGCCAGCAGTGACGGGAGCTACGAGCAGTACTTC. Amino acids: CASSDGSYEQYF. V gene TRBV12-3 or TRBV12-4 combines with J gene TRBJ2-7; TRBD2 might be the D (6 bases). The CDR3 length is 12 residues. Trimming pared 5 bases from V and 3 bases from J, leaving 8 bases between.

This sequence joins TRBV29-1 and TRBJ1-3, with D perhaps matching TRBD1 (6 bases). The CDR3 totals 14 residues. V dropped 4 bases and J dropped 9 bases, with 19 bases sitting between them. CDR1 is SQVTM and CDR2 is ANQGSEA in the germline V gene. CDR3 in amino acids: CSVGAGTQGGTIYF. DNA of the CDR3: TGCAGCGTTGGTGCCGGGACCCAAGGGGGCACCATATATTTT.

CDR3 loop: CASRDRRDEAFF. The CDR3 DNA reads as TGTGCCAGCAGGGACAGGAGGGATGAAGCTTTCTTT. This chain uses TRBV28 with TRBJ1-1; TRBD1 matches at 7 bases. The germline gives CDR1 MDHEN, CDR2 SYDVKM. The CDR3 spans 12 residues. V shed 6 bases, J shed 7 bases, and the junction held 5 bases outside the gene matches.

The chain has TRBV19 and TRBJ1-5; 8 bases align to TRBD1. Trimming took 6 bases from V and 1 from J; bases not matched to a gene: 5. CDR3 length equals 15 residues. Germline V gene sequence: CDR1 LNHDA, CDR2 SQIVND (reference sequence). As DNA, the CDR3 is TGTGCCAGTAGACAGGGGGGTAGGAGCAATCAGCCCCAGCATTTT. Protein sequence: CASRQGGRSNQPQHF.